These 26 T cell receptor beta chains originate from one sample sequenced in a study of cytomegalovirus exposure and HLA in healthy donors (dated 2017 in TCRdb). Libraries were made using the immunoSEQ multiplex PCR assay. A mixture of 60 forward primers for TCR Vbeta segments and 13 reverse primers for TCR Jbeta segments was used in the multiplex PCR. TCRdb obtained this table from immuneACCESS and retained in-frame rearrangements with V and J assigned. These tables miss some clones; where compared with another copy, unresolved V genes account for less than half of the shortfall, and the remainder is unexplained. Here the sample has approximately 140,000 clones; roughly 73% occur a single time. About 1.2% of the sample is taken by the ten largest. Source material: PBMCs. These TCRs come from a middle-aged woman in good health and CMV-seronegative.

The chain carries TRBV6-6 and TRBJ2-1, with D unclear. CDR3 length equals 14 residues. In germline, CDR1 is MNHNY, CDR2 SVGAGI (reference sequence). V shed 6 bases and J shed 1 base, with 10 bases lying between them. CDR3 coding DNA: TGTGCCAGCAGGCACAGAGAATCCTACAATGAGCAGTTCTTC. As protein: CASRHRESYNEQFF.

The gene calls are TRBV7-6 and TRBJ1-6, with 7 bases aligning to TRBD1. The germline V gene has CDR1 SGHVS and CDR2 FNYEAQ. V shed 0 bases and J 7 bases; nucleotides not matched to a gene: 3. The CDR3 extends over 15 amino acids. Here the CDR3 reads CASSLAAGGNSPLHF. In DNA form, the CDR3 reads TGTGCCAGCAGCTTAGCGGCAGGGGGAAATTCACCCCTCCACTTT.

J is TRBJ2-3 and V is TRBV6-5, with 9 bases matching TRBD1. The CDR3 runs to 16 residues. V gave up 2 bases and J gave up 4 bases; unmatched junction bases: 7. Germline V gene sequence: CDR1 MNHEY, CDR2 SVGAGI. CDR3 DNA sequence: TGTGCCAGCAGTTACGCCAGACAGGGGGGCCCAGATACGCAGTATTTT. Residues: CASSYARQGGPDTQYF.

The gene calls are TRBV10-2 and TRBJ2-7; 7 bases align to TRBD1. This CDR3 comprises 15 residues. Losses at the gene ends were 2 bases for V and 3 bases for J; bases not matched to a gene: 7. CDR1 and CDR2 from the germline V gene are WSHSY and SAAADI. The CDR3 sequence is CASSELQGSYYEQYF. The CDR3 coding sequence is TGCGCCAGCAGTGAGCTACAGGGGTCCTACTACGAGCAGTACTTC.

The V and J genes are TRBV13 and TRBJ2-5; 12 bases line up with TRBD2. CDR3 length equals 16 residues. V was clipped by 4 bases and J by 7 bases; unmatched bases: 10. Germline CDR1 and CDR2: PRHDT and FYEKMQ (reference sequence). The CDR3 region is CASSSKTSGGDGTQYF. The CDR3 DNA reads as TGTGCCAGCAGCTCGAAGACTAGCGGGGGAGATGGGACCCAGTACTTC. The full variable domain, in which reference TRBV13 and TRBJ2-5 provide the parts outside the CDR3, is AAGVIQSPRHLIKEKRETATLKCYPIPRHDTVYWYQQGPGQDPQFLISFYEKMQSDKGSIPDRFSAQQFSDYHSELNMSSLELGDSALYFCASSSKTSGGDGTQYFGPGTRLLVL.

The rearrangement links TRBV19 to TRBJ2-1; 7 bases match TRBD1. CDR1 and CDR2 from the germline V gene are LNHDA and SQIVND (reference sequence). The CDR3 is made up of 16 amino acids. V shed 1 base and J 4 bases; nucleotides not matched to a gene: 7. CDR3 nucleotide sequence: TGTGCCAGTAGTATAGTAAGGGGACAGCCGTACAATGAGCAGTTCTTC. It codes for CASSIVRGQPYNEQFF.

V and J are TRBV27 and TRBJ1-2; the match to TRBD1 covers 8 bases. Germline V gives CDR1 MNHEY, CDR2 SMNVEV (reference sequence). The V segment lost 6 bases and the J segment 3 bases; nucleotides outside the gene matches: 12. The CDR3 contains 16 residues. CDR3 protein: CASRPSFGTGYYGYTF. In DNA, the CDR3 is TGTGCCAGCAGGCCGTCCTTCGGGACAGGCTACTATGGCTACACCTTC.

The CDR3 DNA reads as TGTGCCAGCAGTCTCCGGACAGGGAACACTGAAGCTTTCTTT. As protein: CASSLRTGNTEAFF. The V call is TRBV6-6, the J call TRBJ1-1; 7 bases fit TRBD1. V lost 5 bases to trimming and J lost 1 base; unmatched junction nucleotides: 4. There are 14 residues in the CDR3. Germline V gene lookup returns CDR1 MNHNY and CDR2 SVGAGI (reference sequence).

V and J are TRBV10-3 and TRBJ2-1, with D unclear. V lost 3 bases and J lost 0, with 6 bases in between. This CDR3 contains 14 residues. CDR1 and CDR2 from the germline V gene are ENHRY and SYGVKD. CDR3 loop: CAISDERSYNEQFF. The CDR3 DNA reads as TGTGCCATCAGTGATGAGCGCTCCTACAATGAGCAGTTCTTC.

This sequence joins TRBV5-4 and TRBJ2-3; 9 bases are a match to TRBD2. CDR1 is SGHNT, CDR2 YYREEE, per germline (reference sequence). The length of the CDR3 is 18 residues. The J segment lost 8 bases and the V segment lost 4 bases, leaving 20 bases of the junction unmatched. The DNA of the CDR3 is TGTGCCAGCAGCCTGGCAGGGGCGGGGGGGCCTATTGGGAGTACGCAGTATTTT. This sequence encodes CASSLAGAGGPIGSTQYF.

In nucleotides, the CDR3 is TGTGCCAGCAGCTACAATACAGGGTCGGGCATGTATGGCTACACCTTC. It specifies CASSYNTGSGMYGYTF. The chain couples TRBV5-4 to TRBJ1-2, with D possibly TRBD1 on 6 matching bases. The CDR3 consists of 16 residues. CDR1 and CDR2 from the germline V gene are SGHNT and YYREEE (reference sequence). V dropped 3 bases and J dropped 5 bases, with 20 bases sitting between them.

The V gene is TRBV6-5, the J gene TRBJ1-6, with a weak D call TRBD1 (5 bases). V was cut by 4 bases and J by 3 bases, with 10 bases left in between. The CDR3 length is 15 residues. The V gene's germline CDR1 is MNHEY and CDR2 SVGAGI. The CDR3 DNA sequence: TGTGCCAGCAGTTTAGGGGTCGACTATAATTCACCCCTCCACTTT. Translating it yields CASSLGVDYNSPLHF.

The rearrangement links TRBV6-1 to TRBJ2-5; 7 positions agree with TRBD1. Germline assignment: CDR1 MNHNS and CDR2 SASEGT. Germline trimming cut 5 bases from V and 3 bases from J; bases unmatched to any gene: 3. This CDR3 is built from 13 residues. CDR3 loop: CASSFDREETQYF. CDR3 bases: TGTGCCAGCAGTTTCGACAGGGAAGAGACCCAGTACTTC.

The CDR3 coding sequence is TGCGCCAGCAGCCATGAGGGGACAGCGAACACTGAAGCTTTCTTT. This sequence encodes CASSHEGTANTEAFF. This rearrangement joins TRBV4-1 to TRBJ1-1, with TRBD1 matching 7 bases. Germline V CDR1 and CDR2: MGHRA, YSYEKL. The CDR3 loop spans 15 amino acids. The J segment lost 1 base and the V segment lost 3 bases, leaving 5 bases of the junction unmatched.

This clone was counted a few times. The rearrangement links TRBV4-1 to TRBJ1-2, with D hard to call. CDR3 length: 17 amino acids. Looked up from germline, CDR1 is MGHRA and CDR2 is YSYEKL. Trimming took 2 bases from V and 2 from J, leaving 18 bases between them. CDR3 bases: TGCGCCAGCAGCCAATGGTCGGCGCAGGTTACCAACTATGGCTACACCTTC. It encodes CASSQWSAQVTNYGYTF.

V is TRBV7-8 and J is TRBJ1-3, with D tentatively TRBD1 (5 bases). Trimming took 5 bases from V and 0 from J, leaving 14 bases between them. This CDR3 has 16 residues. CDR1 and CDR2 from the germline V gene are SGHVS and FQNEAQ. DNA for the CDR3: TGTGCCAGCAGCATCACAGGACCCTTCTCTGGAAACACCATATATTTT. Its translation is CASSITGPFSGNTIYF. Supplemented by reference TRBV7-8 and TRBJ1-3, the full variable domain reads GAGVSQSPRYKVAKRGQDVALRCDPISGHVSLFWYQQALGQGPEFLTYFQNEAQLDKSGLPSDRFFAERPEGSVSTLKIQRTQQEDSAVYLCASSITGPFSGNTIYFGEGSWLTVV.

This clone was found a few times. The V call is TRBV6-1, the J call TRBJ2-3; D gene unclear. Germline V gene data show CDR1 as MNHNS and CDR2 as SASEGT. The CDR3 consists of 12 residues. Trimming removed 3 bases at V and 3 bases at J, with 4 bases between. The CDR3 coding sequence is TGTGCCAGCAGTGATAGTACAGATACGCAGTATTTT. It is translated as CASSDSTDTQYF.

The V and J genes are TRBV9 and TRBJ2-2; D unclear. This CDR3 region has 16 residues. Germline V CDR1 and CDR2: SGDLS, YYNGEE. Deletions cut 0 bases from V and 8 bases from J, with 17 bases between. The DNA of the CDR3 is TGTGCCAGCAGCGTAGAGGCCCGAGGCAGTGGTGGGGAGCTGTTTTTT. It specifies CASSVEARGSGGELFF. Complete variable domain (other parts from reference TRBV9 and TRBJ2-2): DSGVTQTPKHLITATGQRVTLRCSPRSGDLSVYWYQQSLDQGLQFLIQYYNGEERAKGNILERFSAQQFPDLHSELNLSSLELGDSALYFCASSVEARGSGGELFFGEGSRLTVL.

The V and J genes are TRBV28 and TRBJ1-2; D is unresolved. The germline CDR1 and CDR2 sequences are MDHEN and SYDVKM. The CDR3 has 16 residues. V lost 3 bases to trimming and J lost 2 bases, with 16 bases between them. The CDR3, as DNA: TGTGCCAGCAGTTTTCCAGAGGGTTCTCGAAACTATGGCTACACCTTC. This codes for CASSFPEGSRNYGYTF.

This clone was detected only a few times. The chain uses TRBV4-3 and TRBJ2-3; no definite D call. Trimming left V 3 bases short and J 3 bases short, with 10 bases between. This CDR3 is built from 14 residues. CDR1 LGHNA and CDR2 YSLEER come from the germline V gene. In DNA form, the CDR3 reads TGCGCCAGCAGCCACGCGGAACGAACAGATACGCAGTATTTT. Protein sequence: CASSHAERTDTQYF.

This CDR3 reads CASSEPSGGPNTGELFF. The CDR3 DNA reads TGTGCCAGCAGTGAGCCTAGCGGGGGCCCGAACACCGGGGAGCTGTTTTTT. V gene TRBV2 combines with J gene TRBJ2-2; 10 bases are shared with TRBD2. The CDR3 is 17 amino acids. V was clipped by 3 bases and J by 0 bases; unmatched bases: 4. Germline V gives CDR1 SNHLY, CDR2 FYNNEI.

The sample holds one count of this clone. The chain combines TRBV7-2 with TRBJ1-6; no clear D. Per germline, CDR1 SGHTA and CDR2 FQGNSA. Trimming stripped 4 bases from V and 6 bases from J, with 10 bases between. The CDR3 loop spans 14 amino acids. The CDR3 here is CASSSGWGNSPLHF. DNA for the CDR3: TGTGCCAGCAGCTCGGGATGGGGTAATTCACCCCTCCACTTT.

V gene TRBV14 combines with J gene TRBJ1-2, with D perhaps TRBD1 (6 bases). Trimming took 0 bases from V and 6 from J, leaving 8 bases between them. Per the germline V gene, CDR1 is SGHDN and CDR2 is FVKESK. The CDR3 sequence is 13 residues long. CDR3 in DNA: TGTGCCAGCAGCCAAGATTGGGGGCATGGCTACACCTTC. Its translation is CASSQDWGHGYTF.

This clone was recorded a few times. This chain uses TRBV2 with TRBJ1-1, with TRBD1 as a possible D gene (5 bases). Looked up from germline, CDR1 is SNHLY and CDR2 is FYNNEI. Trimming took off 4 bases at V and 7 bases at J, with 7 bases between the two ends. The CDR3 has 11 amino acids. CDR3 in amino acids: CASSAGIEAFF. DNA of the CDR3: TGTGCCAGCAGTGCAGGGATTGAAGCTTTCTTT.

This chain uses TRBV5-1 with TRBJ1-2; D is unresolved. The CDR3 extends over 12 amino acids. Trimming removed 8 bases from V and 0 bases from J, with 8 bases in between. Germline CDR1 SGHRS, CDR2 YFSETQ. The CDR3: CARAGANYGYTF. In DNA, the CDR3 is TGCGCCAGGGCGGGTGCTAACTATGGCTACACCTTC. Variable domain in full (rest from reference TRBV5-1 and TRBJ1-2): KAGVTQTPRYLIKTRGQQVTLSCSPISGHRSVSWYQQTPGQGLQFLFEYFSETQRNKGNFPGRFSGRQFSNSRSEMNVSTLELGDSALYLCARAGANYGYTFGSGTRLTVV.

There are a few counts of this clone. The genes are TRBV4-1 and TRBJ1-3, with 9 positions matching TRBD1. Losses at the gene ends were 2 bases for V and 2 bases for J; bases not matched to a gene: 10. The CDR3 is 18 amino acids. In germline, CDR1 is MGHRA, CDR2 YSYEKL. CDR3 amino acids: CASSQNWGQGAPGNTIYF. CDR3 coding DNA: TGCGCCAGCAGCCAAAACTGGGGACAGGGTGCTCCTGGAAACACCATATATTTT.